This T cell receptor beta chain was retrieved from a study of cytomegalovirus exposure and HLA in healthy donors. With 60 Vbeta and 13 Jbeta primers, the PCR was carried out. Sequenced by immunoSEQ multiplex PCR; TCRdb stores in-frame clones only, minus some. The data show around 94,000 clones, approximately 77% seen once. The germline gives CDR1 MNHNY, CDR2 SVGAGI (reference sequence). This CDR3 has 15 residues. The V gene lost 0 bases and the J gene lost 4 bases, with 10 bases spanning the gap. This clonotype originated in a male donor in good health and CMV-seropositive. The sequenced sample consisted of PBMCs. The chain links TRBV6-6 to TRBJ2-1; D might be TRBD1 (6 bases). CDR3 amino acids: CASSYSQGQYNEQFF. The DNA for the CDR3 is TGTGCCAGCAGTTACTCACAGGGCCAATACAATGAGCAGTTCTTC.